This T cell receptor beta chain was documented in a study of OX40 agonist ivuxolimab in advanced cancers. Overall study: Every 2 weeks, patients received ivuxolimab intravenously, dosed at 0.01 to 10 mg/kg. The mean age was approximately 56 years, ranging from about 20 to 79, with 65% to 85% of participants male. Study findings and constraints: Within 6 weeks, CD4+ and CD8+ blood T cells expanded clonally at 0.1 to 3.0 mg/kg. Some of the lowest clonal expansion was seen in partial responders at 0.1-3.0 mg/kg.

Method: immunoSEQ multiplex PCR; TCRdb's copy keeps in-frame clones and lacks some. The sample consists of about 73,000 clones, about 94% of them appearing once. The V gene's germline CDR1 is SGHNT and CDR2 YENEEA. After removal of 2 bases from V and 5 bases from J, the junction contained 4 bases not matched to a gene. This CDR3 contains 14 residues. As for this clone: Its antigen is unknown.

The rearrangement links TRBV11-3 to TRBJ2-5; 8 nucleotides align to TRBD2. This receptor was obtained from an adult with an advanced solid tumor such as melanoma, head and neck, liver or kidney cancer. The material sequenced was CD4+ or CD8+ T cells sorted from blood, taken in a trial of the OX40 agonist ivuxolimab. CDR3: CASSLISGSETQYF. CDR3 nucleotides: TGTGCCAGCAGCTTAATCAGCGGGAGTGAGACCCAGTACTTC.